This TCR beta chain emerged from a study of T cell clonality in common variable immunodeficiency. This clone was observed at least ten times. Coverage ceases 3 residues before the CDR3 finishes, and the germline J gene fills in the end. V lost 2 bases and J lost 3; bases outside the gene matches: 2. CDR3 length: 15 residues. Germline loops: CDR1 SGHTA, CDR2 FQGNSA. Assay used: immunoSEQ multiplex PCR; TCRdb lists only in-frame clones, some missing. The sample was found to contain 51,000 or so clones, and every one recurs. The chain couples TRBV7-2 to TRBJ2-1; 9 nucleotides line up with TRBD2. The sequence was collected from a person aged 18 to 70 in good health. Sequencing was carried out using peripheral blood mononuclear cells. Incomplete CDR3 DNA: TGTGCCAGCAGCTTAAGTAGCGGGAGCTACAATGAG. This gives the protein CASSLSSGSYNE. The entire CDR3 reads CASSLSSGSYNEQFF. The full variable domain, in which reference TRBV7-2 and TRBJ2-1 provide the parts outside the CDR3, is GAGVSQSPSNKVTEKGKDVELRCDPISGHTALYWYRQSLGQGLEFLIYFQGNSAPDKSGLPSDRFSAERTGGSVSTLTIQRTQQEDSAVYLCASSLSSGSYNEQFFGPGTRLTVL.